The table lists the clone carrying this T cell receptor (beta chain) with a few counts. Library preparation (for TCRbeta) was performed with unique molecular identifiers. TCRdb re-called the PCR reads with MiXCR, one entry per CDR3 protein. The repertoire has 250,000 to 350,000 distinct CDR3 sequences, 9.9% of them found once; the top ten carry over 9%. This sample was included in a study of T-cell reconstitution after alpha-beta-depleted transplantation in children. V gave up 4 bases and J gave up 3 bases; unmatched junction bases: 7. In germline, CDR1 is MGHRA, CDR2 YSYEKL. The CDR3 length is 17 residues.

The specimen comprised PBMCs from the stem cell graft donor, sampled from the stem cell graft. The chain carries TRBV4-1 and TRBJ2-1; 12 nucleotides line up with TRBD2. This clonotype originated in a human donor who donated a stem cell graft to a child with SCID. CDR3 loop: CASSLRRTSGDYNEQFF. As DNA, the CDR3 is TGCGCCAGCAGCCTTAGAAGGACTAGCGGGGACTACAATGAGCAGTTCTTC.